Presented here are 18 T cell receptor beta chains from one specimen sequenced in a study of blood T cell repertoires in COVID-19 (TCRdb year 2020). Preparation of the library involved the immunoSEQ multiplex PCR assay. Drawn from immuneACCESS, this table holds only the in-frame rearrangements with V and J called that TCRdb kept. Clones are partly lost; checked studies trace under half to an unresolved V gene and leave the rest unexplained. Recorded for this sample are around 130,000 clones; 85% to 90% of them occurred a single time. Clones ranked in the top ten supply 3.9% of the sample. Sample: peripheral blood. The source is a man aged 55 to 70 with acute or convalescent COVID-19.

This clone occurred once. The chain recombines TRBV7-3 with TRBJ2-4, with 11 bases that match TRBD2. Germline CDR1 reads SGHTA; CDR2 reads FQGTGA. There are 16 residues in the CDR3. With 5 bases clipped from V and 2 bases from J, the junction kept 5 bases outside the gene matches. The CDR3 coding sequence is TGTGCCAGCAGCCCGACTAGCGGGACGTCCAAAAACATTCAGTACTTC. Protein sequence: CASSPTSGTSKNIQYF.

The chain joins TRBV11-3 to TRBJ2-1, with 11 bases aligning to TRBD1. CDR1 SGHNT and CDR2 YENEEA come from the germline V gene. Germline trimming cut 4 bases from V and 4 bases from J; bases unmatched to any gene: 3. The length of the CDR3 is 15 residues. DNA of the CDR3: TGTGCCAGCAGCTCGGGACAGGGGGTATACAATGAGCAGTTCTTC. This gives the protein CASSSGQGVYNEQFF.

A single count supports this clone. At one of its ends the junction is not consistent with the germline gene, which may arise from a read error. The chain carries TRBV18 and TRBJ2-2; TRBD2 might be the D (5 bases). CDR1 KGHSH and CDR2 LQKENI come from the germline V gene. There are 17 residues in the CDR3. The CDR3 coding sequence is TGTGCCAGCTCACCACCGTCTTTTAGGGAGAACGCCGGGGAGCTGTTTTTT. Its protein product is CASSPPSFRENAGELFF.

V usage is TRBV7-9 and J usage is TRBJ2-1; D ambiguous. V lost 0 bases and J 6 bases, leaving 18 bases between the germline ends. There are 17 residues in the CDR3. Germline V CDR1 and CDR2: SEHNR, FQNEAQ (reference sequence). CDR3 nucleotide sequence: TGTGCCAGCAGCTTAGCCACAGCCTCAGACCGTTCCAATGAGCAGTTCTTC. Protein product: CASSLATASDRSNEQFF. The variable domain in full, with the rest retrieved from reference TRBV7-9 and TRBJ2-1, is DTGVSQNPRHKITKRGQNVTFRCDPISEHNRLYWYRQTLGQGPEFLTYFQNEAQLEKSRLLSDRFSAERPKGSFSTLEIQRTEQGDSAMYLCASSLATASDRSNEQFFGPGTRLTVL.

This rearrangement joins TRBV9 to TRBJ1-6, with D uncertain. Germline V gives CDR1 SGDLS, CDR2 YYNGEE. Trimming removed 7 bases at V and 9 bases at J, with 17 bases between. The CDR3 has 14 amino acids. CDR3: CASGGGYSGSPLHF. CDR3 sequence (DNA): TGTGCCAGCGGTGGTGGGTATTCAGGTTCACCCCTCCACTTT.

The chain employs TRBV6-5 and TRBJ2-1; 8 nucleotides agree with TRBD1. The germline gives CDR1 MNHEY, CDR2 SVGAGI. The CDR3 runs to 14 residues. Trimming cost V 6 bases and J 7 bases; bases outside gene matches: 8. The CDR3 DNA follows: TGTGCCAGCAGCGGACAGGGCCTCGCAAATGAGCAGTTCTTC. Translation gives CASSGQGLANEQFF.

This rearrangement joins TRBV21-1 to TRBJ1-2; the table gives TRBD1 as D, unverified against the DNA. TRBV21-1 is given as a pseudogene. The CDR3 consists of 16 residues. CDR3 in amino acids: CASSKVRTDSNYGYTF. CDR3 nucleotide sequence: TGTGCCAGCAGCAAAGTGCGGACAGACTCTAACTATGGCTACACCTTC.

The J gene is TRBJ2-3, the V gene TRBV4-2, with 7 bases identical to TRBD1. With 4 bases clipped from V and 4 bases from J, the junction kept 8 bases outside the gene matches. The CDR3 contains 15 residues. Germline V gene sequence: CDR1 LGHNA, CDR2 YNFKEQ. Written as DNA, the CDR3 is TGTGCCAGCAGCCTGTCGACAGGGAGAGCAGATACGCAGTATTTT. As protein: CASSLSTGRADTQYF.

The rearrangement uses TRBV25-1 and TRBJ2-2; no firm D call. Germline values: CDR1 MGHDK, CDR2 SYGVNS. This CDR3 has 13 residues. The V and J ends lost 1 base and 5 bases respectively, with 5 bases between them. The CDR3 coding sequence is TGTGCCAGCAGTGAATCCTTTACCGGGGAGCTGTTTTTT. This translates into CASSESFTGELFF.

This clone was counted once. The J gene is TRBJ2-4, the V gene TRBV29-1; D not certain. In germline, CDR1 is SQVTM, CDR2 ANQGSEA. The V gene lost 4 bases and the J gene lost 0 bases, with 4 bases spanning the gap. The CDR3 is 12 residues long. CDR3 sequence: CSVVGAKNIQYF. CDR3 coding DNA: TGCAGCGTTGTCGGAGCCAAAAACATTCAGTACTTC.

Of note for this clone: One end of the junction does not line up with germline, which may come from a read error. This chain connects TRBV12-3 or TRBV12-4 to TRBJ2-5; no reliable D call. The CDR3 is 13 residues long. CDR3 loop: CASSLNRHPPSNF. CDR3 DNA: TGTGCCAGCAGTTTAAATAGACACCCCCCTTCGAACTTC.

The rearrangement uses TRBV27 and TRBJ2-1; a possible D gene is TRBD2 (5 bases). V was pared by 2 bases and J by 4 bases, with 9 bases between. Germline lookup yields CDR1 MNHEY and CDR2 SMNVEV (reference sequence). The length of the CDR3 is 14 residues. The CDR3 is CASSLAGTYNEQFF. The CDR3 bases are TGTGCCAGCAGTTTAGCGGGCACTTACAATGAGCAGTTCTTC.

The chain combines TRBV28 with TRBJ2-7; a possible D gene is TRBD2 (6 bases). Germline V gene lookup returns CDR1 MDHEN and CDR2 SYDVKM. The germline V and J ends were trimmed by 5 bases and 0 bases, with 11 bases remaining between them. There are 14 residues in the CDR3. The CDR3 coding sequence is TGTGCCAGCAGTCCGGGGACTCTCTCCTACGAGCAGTACTTC. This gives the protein CASSPGTLSYEQYF.

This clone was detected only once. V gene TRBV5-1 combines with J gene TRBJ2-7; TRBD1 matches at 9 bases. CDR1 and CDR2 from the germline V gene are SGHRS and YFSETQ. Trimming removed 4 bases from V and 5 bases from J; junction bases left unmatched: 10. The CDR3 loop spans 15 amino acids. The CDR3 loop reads CASSPSPDRGNEQYF. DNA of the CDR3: TGCGCCAGCAGCCCGTCCCCTGACAGGGGGAACGAGCAGTACTTC.

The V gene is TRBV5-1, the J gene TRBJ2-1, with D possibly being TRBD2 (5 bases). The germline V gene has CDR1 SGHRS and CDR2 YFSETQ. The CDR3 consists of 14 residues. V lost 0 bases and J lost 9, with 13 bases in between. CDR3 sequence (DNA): TGCGCCAGCAGCTTGGCCCCGGGGAACGGTGAGCAGTTCTTC. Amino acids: CASSLAPGNGEQFF. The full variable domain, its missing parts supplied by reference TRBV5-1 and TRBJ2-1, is KAGVTQTPRYLIKTRGQQVTLSCSPISGHRSVSWYQQTPGQGLQFLFEYFSETQRNKGNFPGRFSGRQFSNSRSEMNVSTLELGDSALYLCASSLAPGNGEQFFGPGTRLTVL.

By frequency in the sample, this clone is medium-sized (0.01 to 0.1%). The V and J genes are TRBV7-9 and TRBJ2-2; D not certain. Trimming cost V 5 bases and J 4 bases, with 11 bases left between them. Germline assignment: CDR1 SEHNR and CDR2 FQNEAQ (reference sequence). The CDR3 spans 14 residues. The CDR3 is CASSPPRVTGELFF. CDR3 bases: TGTGCCAGCAGCCCCCCTCGGGTCACCGGGGAGCTGTTTTTT.

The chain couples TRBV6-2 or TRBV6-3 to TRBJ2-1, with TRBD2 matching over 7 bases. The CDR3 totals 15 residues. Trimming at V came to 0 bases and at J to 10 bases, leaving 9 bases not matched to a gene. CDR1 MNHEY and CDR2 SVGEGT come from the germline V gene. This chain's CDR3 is CASSYSLSGMHEQFF. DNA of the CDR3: TGTGCCAGCAGTTACTCGTTGAGCGGGATGCACGAGCAGTTCTTC.

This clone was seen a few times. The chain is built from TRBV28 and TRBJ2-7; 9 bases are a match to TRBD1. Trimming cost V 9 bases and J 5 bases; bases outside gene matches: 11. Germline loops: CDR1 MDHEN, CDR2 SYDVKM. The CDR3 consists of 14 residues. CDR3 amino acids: CASLKGTGLNEQYF. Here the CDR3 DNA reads TGTGCCAGTCTAAAGGGGACAGGGCTAAACGAGCAGTACTTC.